The source of this T cell receptor beta chain is a study of quantifying T cell responses using KT2 cells (dated by TCRdb to about 2017). Context from the whole study: RNA was DNase-treated and reverse transcribed with TCR alpha and beta constant-region primers, mostly using SuperScript III. The efficiency of the T4 ligation step under optimum conditions was estimated to be greater than 9%. To prevent over-amplification, PCR2 was performed as a SYBR Green qPCR and halted at a predetermined fluorescence threshold.

General conclusions and limits of the study: KT2 sequences were still detected at the lowest spike-in tested, roughly one KT2 cell per 100,000 PBMC. A linear scaling of KT2 alpha and beta sequence counts with input KT2 cell number was observed over several orders of magnitude. Saturation in the detection of KT2 sequences was observed at very high KT2 spike-in numbers. The study did not include a side-by-side comparison of this pipeline with other TCR sequencing techniques.

Known numbers of KT2, a T cell clone whose TCR had been sequenced previously, were spiked into unfractionated PBMC to test the sensitivity and accuracy of the pipeline. A range of KT2-to-PBMC ratios was set up by mixing KT2 cells into a fixed number of PBMC. As concerns this clonotype: It lacks a known antigen. No base qualities exist here, and no much larger clone lies one base off it.

The library was built by means of UMI-ligation and nested PCR. Using T4 RNA ligase 1, a single-stranded oligonucleotide bearing the Illumina SP2 sequence plus a UMI was ligated onto the 3' end of the cDNA. PCR1 ran three to five cycles (98°C 15 s, 69°C 30 s, 72°C 40 s); the beta primer was an equimolar mix of RC1.1 and RC1.2 covering TRBC1 and TRBC2. From PCR2 onward, TCR alpha and beta chains were processed separately, and sample indices and Illumina adaptors were added. The UMI, placed after an 8-base spacer, consisted of 12 random nucleotides arranged as two hexamers with a spacer between them. Libraries were sequenced on an Illumina MiSeq using v2 2x251 paired-end chemistry, with eleven to twelve samples typically included per run. To boost diversity, each sequencing library was supplemented with PhiX DNA at roughly 4.5-7%. The source study handled its data this way. bcl2fastq converted raw reads to FASTQ, and Demultiplexor demultiplexed the reads by dual indices. V and J genes were assigned by Decombinator through tag matching, with a single base-pair mismatch being allowed. UMIs were used by Collapsinator to correct both sequencing errors and frequency errors caused by PCR heterogeneity. CDR3Translator turned Decombinator identifiers into nucleotide sequence, translated that sequence into amino acids, and pulled out the CDR3 based on C- and N-terminal motifs. Each distinct KT2 TCR was counted as one cluster of KT2 sequences that shared a single unique molecular identifier. TCRdb handled the public reads itself, with Q25 trimming in fastp and clone calling in MiXCR, and kept productive beta chains. Merged by CDR3 protein, the rows form single entries marked with the most common genes and DNA. The V and J calls here are based on TCRdb, not the publication. Here the sample has approximately 54,000 distinct CDR3 sequences; 9.5% to 13% occur a single time. The top ten clones comprise less than 11% of the sample.

The sequence was obtained from a human donor. The material sequenced was PBMCs spiked with cells of the T cell clone KT2.

The CDR3 region: CASSYESGSGANVLTF. The sequenced DNA: TGTGCCAGCAGTTACGAAAGTGGCTCTGGGGCCAACGTCCTGACTTTC. This sequence uses TRBV6-5 and TRBJ2-6, with the D segment identity uncertain. Deletion took 2 bases off V and 0 bases off J, with a span of 8 bases between the germline ends. The germline V gene specifies MNHEY as CDR1 and SVGAGI as CDR2. The CDR3 runs 16 amino acids, cysteine and phenylalanine included. The CDR3 DNA has 48 bases and is translated from base 1.